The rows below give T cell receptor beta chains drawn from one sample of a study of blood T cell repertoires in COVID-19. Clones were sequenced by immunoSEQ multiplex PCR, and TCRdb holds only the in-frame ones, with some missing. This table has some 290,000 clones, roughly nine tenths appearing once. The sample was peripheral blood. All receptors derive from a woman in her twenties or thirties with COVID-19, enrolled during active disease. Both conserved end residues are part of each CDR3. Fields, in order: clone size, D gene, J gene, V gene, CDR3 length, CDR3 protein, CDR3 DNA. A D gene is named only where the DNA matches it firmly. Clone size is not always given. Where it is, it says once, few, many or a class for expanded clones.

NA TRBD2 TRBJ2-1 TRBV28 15 CASSPLAGMYNEQFF TGTGCCAGCAGTCCCCTAGCGGGGATGTACAATGAGCAGTTCTTC
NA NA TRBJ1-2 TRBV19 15 CASSILYDRAYGYTF TGTGCCAGTAGTATCCTCTACGACAGAGCCTATGGCTACACCTTC
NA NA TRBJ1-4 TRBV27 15 CASSLLAATNEKLFF TGTGCCAGCAGCCTCCTAGCTGCAACTAATGAAAAACTGTTTTTT
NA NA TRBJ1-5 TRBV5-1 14 CASSLDGGNQPQHF TGCGCCAGCAGCTTGGACGGGGGCAATCAGCCCCAGCATTTT
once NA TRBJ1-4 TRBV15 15 CATSRDLGVGEKLFF TGTGCCACCAGCAGAGATTTAGGGGTAGGGGAAAAACTGTTTTTT
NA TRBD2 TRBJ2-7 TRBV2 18 CASSEALGLAGVYYEQYF TGTGCCAGCAGTGAAGCGCTTGGGCTAGCGGGGGTTTACTACGAGCAGTACTTC
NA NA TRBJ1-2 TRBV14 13 CASSQQGQYGYTF TGTGCCAGCAGCCAACAGGGGCAATATGGCTACACCTTC
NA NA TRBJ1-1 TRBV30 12 CAWSRGEGEAFF TGTGCCTGGAGTAGGGGTGAAGGGGAAGCTTTCTTT
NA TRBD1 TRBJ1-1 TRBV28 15 CASSFWTGADTEAFF TGTGCCAGCAGTTTCTGGACAGGGGCAGACACTGAAGCTTTCTTT
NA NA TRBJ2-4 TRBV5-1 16 CASSLTGTGPRNIQYF TGCGCCAGCAGCCTAACCGGAACAGGGCCCCGGAACATTCAGTACTTC
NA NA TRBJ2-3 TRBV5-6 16 CASSLWSPGSTDTQYF TGTGCCAGCAGCTTGTGGAGCCCCGGGAGCACAGATACGCAGTATTTT
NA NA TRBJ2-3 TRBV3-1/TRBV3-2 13 CASERASTDTQYF TGTGCCAGCGAGAGGGCGAGCACAGATACGCAGTATTTT
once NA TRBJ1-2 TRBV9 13 CASSATVNYGYTF TGTGCCAGCAGCGCGACAGTTAACTATGGCTACACCTTC
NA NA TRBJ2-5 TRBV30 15 CAWSDGVGPVETQYF TGTGCCTGGAGTGACGGGGTAGGCCCGGTGGAGACCCAGTACTTC
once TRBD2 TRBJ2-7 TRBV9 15 CASSAGTSGAYEQYF TGTGCCAGCAGCGCGGGGACTAGCGGTGCCTACGAGCAGTACTTC
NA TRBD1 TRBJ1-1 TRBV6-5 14 CASSRQGRSTEAFF TGTGCCAGCAGTCGACAGGGGAGAAGCACTGAAGCTTTCTTT
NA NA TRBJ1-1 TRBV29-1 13 CSVQPLIDTEAFF TGCAGCGTCCAACCCCTGATAGACACTGAAGCTTTCTTT
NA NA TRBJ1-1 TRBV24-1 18 CATSDLNSAETENTEAFF TGTGCCACCAGTGATTTGAATTCCGCGGAAACGGAGAACACTGAAGCTTTCTTT
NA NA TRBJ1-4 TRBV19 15 CASSIGGRTNEKLFF TGTGCCAGTAGTATAGGGGGGCGAACTAATGAAAAACTGTTTTTT
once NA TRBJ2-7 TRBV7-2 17 CASSRDPRLLPSYEQYF TGTGCCAGCAGCCGGGATCCCCGACTTCTCCCTAGCTACGAGCAGTACTTC
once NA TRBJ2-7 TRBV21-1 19 CASSKVGILAGTMSYEQYF TGTGCCAGCAGCAAAGTGGGGATACTAGCGGGGACCATGTCCTACGAGCAGTACTTC
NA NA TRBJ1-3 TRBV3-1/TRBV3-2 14 CASSSTRKVNTIYF TGTGCCAGCAGCTCAACGAGAAAAGTAAACACCATATATTTT
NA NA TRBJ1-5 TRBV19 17 CASSKQVNYPLNQPQHF TGTGCCAGTAGTAAACAGGTAAACTATCCTCTAAATCAGCCCCAGCATTTT
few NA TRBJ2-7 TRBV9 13 CASSAGTHYEQYF TGTGCCAGCAGCGCCGGGACACACTACGAGCAGTACTTC
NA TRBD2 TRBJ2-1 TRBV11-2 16 CASSSGGGGYYNEQFF TGTGCCAGCAGCTCTGGTGGGGGGGGATACTACAATGAGCAGTTCTTC
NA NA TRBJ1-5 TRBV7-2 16 CASSKQASTSNQPQHF TGTGCCAGCAGCAAGCAGGCGTCAACTTCCAATCAGCCCCAGCATTTT
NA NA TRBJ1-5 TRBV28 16 CASNIRRASGNQPQHF TGTGCCAGCAATATACGGCGGGCAAGTGGCAATCAGCCCCAGCATTTT
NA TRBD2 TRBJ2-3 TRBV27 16 CASSDLRGVHTDTQYF TGTGCCAGCAGCGACTTGCGGGGGGTTCACACAGATACGCAGTATTTT
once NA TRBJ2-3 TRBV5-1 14 CASSARLSTDTQYF TGCGCCAGCAGCGCTAGGTTGAGCACAGATACGCAGTATTTT
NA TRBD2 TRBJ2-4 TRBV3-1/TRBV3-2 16 CASSPGGGLAKNIQYF TGTGCCAGCAGCCCCGGGGGGGGACTAGCCAAAAACATTCAGTACTTC
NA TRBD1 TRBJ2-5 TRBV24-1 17 CATSETDRGRVGETQYF TGTGCCACCAGTGAAACGGACAGGGGGCGAGTTGGAGAGACCCAGTACTTC
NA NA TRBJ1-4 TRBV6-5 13 CASSYLENEKLFF TGTGCCAGCAGTTATTTGGAGAATGAAAAACTGTTTTTT
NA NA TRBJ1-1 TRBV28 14 CASSRRGANTEAFF TGTGCCAGCAGCCGACGGGGGGCGAACACTGAAGCTTTCTTT
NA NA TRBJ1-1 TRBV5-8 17 CASSHIMASAIHTEAFF TGTGCCAGCAGCCATATCATGGCTTCAGCGATCCACACTGAAGCTTTCTTT